This T cell receptor (beta chain) originates from a study of shared clonotypes between healthy human individuals. Every one of the donors was a Caucasian adult that lived in Nashville, Tennessee. Trimming removed 5 bases from V and 2 bases from J, with 4 bases in between. CDR3 length: 11 amino acids. Germline CDR1 SNHLY, CDR2 FYNNEI. For each subset, genomic DNA was distributed in equal portions over several immunoSEQ plates. TCRdb's table, derived via immunoSEQ multiplex PCR, lists solely in-frame clones and lacks some. The sample shows approximately 1,500,000 clones, 98% of them seen only once. A word on this clone: This specimen includes other DNA sequences encoding the same CDR3.

The sequence was obtained from a man younger than 40 in good health. The V call is TRBV2, the J call TRBJ2-7, with D unclear. Sequencing used naive CD4+ T cells sorted from blood. The subset denotes: CD45RA+ positively selected. The CDR3 sequence: CASSPTYEQYF. The CDR3 bases are TGTGCCAGCAGTCCAACCTACGAGCAGTACTTC.